The rows below give T cell receptor beta chains drawn from one sample of a study of cytomegalovirus exposure and HLA in healthy donors. TCRdb's table, derived via immunoSEQ multiplex PCR, lists solely in-frame clones and lacks some. The sample lists more than 140,000 clones; more than 60% were seen once. Sequenced material: PBMCs. These receptor sequences come from a female donor in good health and CMV-seronegative. Both conserved end residues are part of each CDR3.

v_call,j_call,cdr3_aa
TRBV19,.,CASSIIRGYEQYF
TRBV27,TRBJ2-7,CASSSSRGSNLRQYF
TRBV19,TRBJ1-5,CASSIAYSNQPQHF
TRBV29-1,TRBJ1-2,CSVEVKRGNGYTF
TRBV2,TRBJ2-7,CASSAAGEGTGGYEQYF
TRBV5-4,TRBJ2-1,CASSQGAPRSSYNEQFF
TRBV19,TRBJ1-1,CASSILGITGDTEAFF
TRBV11-2,TRBJ2-5,CASSQRGLQETQYF
TRBV5-1,TRBJ2-2,CASSGDRGTLGAGELFF
TRBV5-1,TRBJ2-7,CASSSVGGAYEQYF
TRBV27,TRBJ2-3,CASRTSGTDTQYF
TRBV12-5,TRBJ2-4,CASLPGRIRTVQAKNIQYF
TRBV5-1,TRBJ2-6,CASSLEAGANVLTF
TRBV19,TRBJ1-5,CASSTQGNQPQHF
TRBV18,TRBJ1-1,CASSPAGTGEAFF
TRBV5-1,TRBJ1-3,CASSRGGQSGNTIYF
TRBV19,TRBJ1-6,CASTAGQGYSPLHF
TRBV28,TRBJ1-5,CASSGQYQPQHF
TRBV7-2,TRBJ1-2,CASSFTVDYGYTF